These T cell receptor beta chains were read from a single sample in a study of shared clonotypes between healthy human individuals. Clones were sequenced by immunoSEQ multiplex PCR, and TCRdb holds only the in-frame ones, with some missing. The sample has about 610,000 clones, around 97% seen once. Material: naive CD4+ T cells sorted from blood. Source of these receptors: a woman aged 25 to 39 in good health. Each CDR3 is given with its conserved first and last residue.

V gene | CDR3 protein
TRBV5-1 | CASSLAGTPTYEQYF
TRBV5-1 | CASSLGAAETQYF
TRBV28 | CASSPSTGKTPYEQYF
TRBV5-6 | CASSRPGTGREKLFF
TRBV7-8 | CASSSPGTGNQPQHF
TRBV10-3 | CAIGGADRGPYEQYF
TRBV28 | CASSGNPAYEQYF
TRBV28 | CASSSRPGTGQSPLHF
TRBV10-2 | CASRLQGSPIEQYF
TRBV7-8 | CASSLRGIVTDTQYF
TRBV7-6 | CASSLAGTGGNTIYF
TRBV5-1 | CASSLGPYPGETQYF
TRBV25-1 | CASSEGGQFTDTQYF
TRBV29-1 | CSVDSGYEQYF
TRBV13 | CASSSLAGITDTQYF
TRBV5-4 | CASSPGLVREQYF
TRBV28 | CASSLFGQGNIYEQYF
TRBV29-1 | CSVELSNYGYTF
TRBV30 | CAWGIFGGEQYF
TRBV19 | CASSGTGSNQPQHF
TRBV4-1 | CASSQFPRGGTYNEQFF
TRBV4-2 | CASSQAVSNSGNTIYF
TRBV5-1 | CASSLDVGINYGYTF
TRBV6-5 | CASSREAEDYEQYF
TRBV29-1 | CSCDRGSQETQYF
TRBV6-5 | CASSKGGPLNQPQHF
TRBV6-1 | CASSPTGRGLYEQYF
TRBV29-1 | CSVVVASYEQYF
TRBV6-1 | CASSQQPMNTEAFF
TRBV10-3 | CAISGLGSNEQFF
TRBV28 | CASRYNRDRGFEQYF
TRBV28 | CASSFVASVSNEQFF
TRBV19 | CASQPQVYSNQPQHF
TRBV7-6 | CASSSDGRGLANQETQYF
TRBV5-8 | CASSLGLGDTDTQYF
TRBV27 | CASSLSHGGVMNTEAFF
TRBV27 | CASSLSLTAVYGYTF
TRBV14 | CASSPMLKPWGNQPQHF
TRBV18 | CASSPRQGSETQYF
TRBV28 | CASSQPSGGEKLFF
TRBV28 | CASSLLLSEGYTF
TRBV10-1 | CASSDPDSLAFF
TRBV27 | CASSSDSNYGYTF
TRBV19 | CASSPNYLAGDYNEQFF
TRBV28 | CASSPPRRDTEAFF
TRBV9 | CASSVRYADTGELFF
TRBV4-1 | CASSQDLGRAEGYTF
TRBV7-7 | CASSVDTYNEQFF